Detailed here is one TCR beta chain. Its antigen is undetermined. This specimen comes from a study of T cell repertoires in cytomegalovirus infection. Study-level background: The public TCR beta signatures pointed to both CMV infection and matching HLA type. Study outcomes and limitations: Public TCR beta family frequency separated CMV-and-HLA carriers, including in an independent cohort. Clonotype analysis showed dominance of the ex vivo response by HLA-C-restricted CMV-specific TCR beta clonotypes.

MiXCR was run by TCRdb on the reads, yielding one entry per CDR3 protein. Found here are roughly 230,000 distinct CDR3 sequences, about 23% of them singletons; the top ten hold 15% to 20%. The V and J ends lost 4 bases and 5 bases respectively, with 16 bases between them. The CDR3 contains 15 residues. CDR1 is SGHKS and CDR2 is YYEKEE in the germline V gene (reference sequence). Sequenced material: CD8+ T cells from PBMCs. The receptor was isolated from a human donor in good health (CMV status not recorded). Some clones in this sample may be carry-over from other donors' samples. The V gene is TRBV5-5, the J gene TRBJ1-5; the D gene is possibly TRBD1 (6 bases). Here the CDR3 reads CASSGSDRRYQPQHF. Written as DNA, the CDR3 is TGTGCCAGCAGCGGCTCTGACAGGCGTTATCAGCCCCAGCATTTT.